This TCR beta chain was captured by sequencing in a study of CD8 T cells in Susac syndrome. The authors sequenced TCR beta from blood CD8+ and CD4+ T cells. The RNA, about 0.45 to 1 ug, was put through reverse transcription using random hexamers. The amplification used immunoSEQ multiplex PCR on TCR beta CDR3; it spanned 54 Vbeta and 13 Jbeta. From the immunoSEQ multiplex PCR reads, TCRdb called clonotypes with MiXCR, one entry per CDR3 protein. The table shows about 200,000 distinct CDR3 sequences, with 95% occurring only once. This TCR derives from a human donor in good health. The sample was CD4+ T cells from PBMCs.

This chain's CDR3 is CASSYSGGYGANVLTF. In nucleotides, the CDR3 is TGTGCCAGCAGTTACTCGGGTGGCTATGGGGCCAACGTCCTGACTTTC. This chain uses TRBV6-5 with TRBJ2-6; D not certain. This CDR3 is built from 16 residues. V lost 0 bases and J lost 3, with 9 bases in between. Per the germline V gene, CDR1 is MNHEY and CDR2 is SVGAGI.